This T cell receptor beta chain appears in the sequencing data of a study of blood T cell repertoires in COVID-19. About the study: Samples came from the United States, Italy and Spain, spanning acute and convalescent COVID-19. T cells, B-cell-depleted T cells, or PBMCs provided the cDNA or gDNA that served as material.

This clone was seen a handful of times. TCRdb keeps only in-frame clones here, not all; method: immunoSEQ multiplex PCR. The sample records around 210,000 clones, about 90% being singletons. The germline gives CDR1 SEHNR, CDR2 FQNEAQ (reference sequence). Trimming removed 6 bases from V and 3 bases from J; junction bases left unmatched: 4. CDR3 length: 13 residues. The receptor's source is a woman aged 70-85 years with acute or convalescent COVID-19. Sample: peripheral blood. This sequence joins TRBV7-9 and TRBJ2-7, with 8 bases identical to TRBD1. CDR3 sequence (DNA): TGTGCCAGCAGTGACAGGGGTGGCTACGAGCAGTACTTC. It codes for CASSDRGGYEQYF. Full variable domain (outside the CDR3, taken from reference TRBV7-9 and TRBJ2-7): DTGVSQNPRHKITKRGQNVTFRCDPISEHNRLYWYRQTLGQGPEFLTYFQNEAQLEKSRLLSDRFSAERPKGSFSTLEIQRTEQGDSAMYLCASSDRGGYEQYFGPGTRLTVT.